Included here is one T cell receptor (beta chain) sequence, with context. Its binding antigen is unknown. The junction and the germline gene differ at one end; a read error may be behind it. For sequencing, an Illumina HiSeq 2500 was employed. Quantitative 5'-RACE with molecular barcodes was the method used to prepare the TCR beta libraries. Per the source publication's procedure: To identify disease-linked TCR variants, a new computational method was used, one built on a probabilistic model of VDJ rearrangement. TCRdb trimmed the raw reads at Q25, called clones with MiXCR and kept productive beta chains. Each entry merges the rows of one CDR3 protein and shows their most common DNA and genes. The authors' filters were not applied to this entry. The sample data list fewer than 550,000 distinct CDR3 sequences, and 5.3% of these were observed just once. The ten largest account for around 3.4% of the sample.

This sample was included in a study of CD8 T cells in ankylosing spondylitis (dated by TCRdb to 2016 to 2017). The study in broad terms: The study profiled T cell receptor beta repertoires in healthy donors and ankylosing spondylitis patients to find disease-linked TCR variants. Samples of peripheral blood were taken, and for ankylosing spondylitis patients, synovial fluid was collected as well. The whole study cohort included 95 to 130 healthy donors and over 20 ankylosing spondylitis patients.

The germline V gene (reference sequence) supplies CDR1 DFQATT and CDR2 SNEGSKA. The CDR3 measures 16 amino acids from cysteine to phenylalanine. CDR3 DNA is the only sequence kept; it has 48 bases, read in frame from the first base. Findings and caveats that apply to the study as a whole: Blood from ankylosing spondylitis patients appeared to be characterized by a TCR beta motif composed of 7 to 9 highly homologous amino acid variants. The disease-linked clones were reported to be significantly enriched in matched synovial fluid samples from ankylosing spondylitis patients. Some of the motif variants had been reported before in the synovial fluid and blood of reactive arthritis patients, a finding that suggests common disease-initiation mechanisms. The disease-linked clones showed a CD8+ phenotype and occurred at relatively low frequencies in peripheral blood.

The source material was blood, either unsorted or a sorted T cell fraction (not recorded which). In this chain, TRBV20-1 is recombined with TRBJ2-1; 14 bases in between match TRBD2. This receptor was taken from a male donor with ankylosing spondylitis. The sequenced DNA: TGCTGTGCTAGAGTGGGGACTAGCGGGAGATGGAATGAGCAGTTCTTC. Its translation reads: CCARVGTSGRWNEQFF.